These T cell receptor beta chains were read from a single sample in a study of blood T cell repertoires in COVID-19. Some clones are missing from TCRdb's copy, which holds only in-frame ones; the method was immunoSEQ multiplex PCR. The profile shows 60,000 to 70,000 clones, roughly 88% of them singletons. Sequencing was performed on peripheral blood. The origin of the receptors is an elderly woman with active COVID-19. CDR3s include the opening cysteine and the closing phenylalanine or tryptophan. Fields, in order: CDR3 protein, V gene, J gene.

CDR3: CASSTGGLAGEQETQYF
V: TRBV19
J: TRBJ2-5

CDR3: CASSTRTGGYEQYF
V: TRBV6-5
J: TRBJ2-7

CDR3: CASSQDVGDTGELFF
V: TRBV4-2
J: TRBJ2-2

CDR3: CASSQYRNSYEQYF
V: TRBV3-1/TRBV3-2
J: TRBJ2-7

CDR3: CASSLGGGPYGYTF
V: TRBV5-4
J: TRBJ1-2

CDR3: CASLDRSTYGYTF
V: TRBV28
J: TRBJ1-2

CDR3: CASSSRDGSSYEQYF
V: TRBV7-8
J: TRBJ2-7

CDR3: CASSSQAVLAGRYNEQFF
V: TRBV7-6
J: TRBJ2-1

CDR3: CASSIGTVGNTIYF
V: TRBV5-4
J: TRBJ1-3

CDR3: CAWTAGVGEQYF
V: TRBV30
J: TRBJ2-7

CDR3: CASSPHVSQPQHF
V: TRBV4-3
J: TRBJ1-5

CDR3: CASSGTGLNPGANVLTF
V: TRBV7-2
J: TRBJ2-6

CDR3: CASRGQGASSYNEQFF
V: TRBV28
J: TRBJ2-1

CDR3: CASSSGQGSQPQHF
V: TRBV6-2/TRBV6-3
J: TRBJ1-5

CDR3: CASSEVGRQPQHF
V: TRBV6-1
J: TRBJ1-5

CDR3: CASSPVQGFNEQYF
V: TRBV9
J: TRBJ2-7

CDR3: CASSLRPSGGMMTDTQYF
V: TRBV5-1
J: TRBJ2-3

CDR3: CASSYSKKRPHEEQYF
V: TRBV6-5
J: TRBJ2-7

CDR3: CASSLVRGYYNEQFF
V: TRBV7-3
J: TRBJ2-1

CDR3: CASSFVTGVSSNQPQHF
V: TRBV28
J: TRBJ1-5